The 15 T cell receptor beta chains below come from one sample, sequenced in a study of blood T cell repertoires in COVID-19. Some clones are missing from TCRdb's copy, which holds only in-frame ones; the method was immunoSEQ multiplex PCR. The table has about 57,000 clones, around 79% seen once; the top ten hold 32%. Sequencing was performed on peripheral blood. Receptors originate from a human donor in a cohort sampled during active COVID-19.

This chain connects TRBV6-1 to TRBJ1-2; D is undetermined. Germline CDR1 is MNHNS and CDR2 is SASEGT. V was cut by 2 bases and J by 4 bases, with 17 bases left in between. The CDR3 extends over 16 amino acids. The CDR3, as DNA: TGTGCCAGCAGTGAAAGCCCGGGAGGAAGGCTCTATGGCTACACCTTC. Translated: CASSESPGGRLYGYTF.

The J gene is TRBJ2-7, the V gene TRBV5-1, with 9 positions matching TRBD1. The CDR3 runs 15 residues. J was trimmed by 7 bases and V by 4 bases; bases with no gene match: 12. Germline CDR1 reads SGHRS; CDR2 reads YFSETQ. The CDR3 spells CASSVGDRESAEQYF. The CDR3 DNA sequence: TGCGCCAGCAGCGTTGGGGACAGGGAGTCGGCGGAGCAGTACTTC. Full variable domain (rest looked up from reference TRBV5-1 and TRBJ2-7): KAGVTQTPRYLIKTRGQQVTLSCSPISGHRSVSWYQQTPGQGLQFLFEYFSETQRNKGNFPGRFSGRQFSNSRSEMNVSTLELGDSALYLCASSVGDRESAEQYFGPGTRLTVT.

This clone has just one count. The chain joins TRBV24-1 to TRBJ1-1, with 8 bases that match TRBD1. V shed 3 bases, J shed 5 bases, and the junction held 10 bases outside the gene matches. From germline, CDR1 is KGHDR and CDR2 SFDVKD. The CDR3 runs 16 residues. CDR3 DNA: TGTGCCACCAGTGATGAAAGCCGGACAGGGAGGACTGAAGCTTTCTTT. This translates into CATSDESRTGRTEAFF.

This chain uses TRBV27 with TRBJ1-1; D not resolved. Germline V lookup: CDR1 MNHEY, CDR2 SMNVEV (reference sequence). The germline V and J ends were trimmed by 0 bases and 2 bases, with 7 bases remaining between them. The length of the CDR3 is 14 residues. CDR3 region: CASSLSRGNTEAFF. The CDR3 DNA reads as TGTGCCAGCAGTTTATCGAGAGGTAACACTGAAGCTTTCTTT.

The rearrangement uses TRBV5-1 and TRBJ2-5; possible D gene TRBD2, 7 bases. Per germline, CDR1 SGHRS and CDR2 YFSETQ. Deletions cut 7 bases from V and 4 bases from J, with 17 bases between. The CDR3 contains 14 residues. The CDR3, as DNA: TGCGCCAGCGGCCTGGCCGGGGGGCTAGAGACCCAGTACTTC. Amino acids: CASGLAGGLETQYF.

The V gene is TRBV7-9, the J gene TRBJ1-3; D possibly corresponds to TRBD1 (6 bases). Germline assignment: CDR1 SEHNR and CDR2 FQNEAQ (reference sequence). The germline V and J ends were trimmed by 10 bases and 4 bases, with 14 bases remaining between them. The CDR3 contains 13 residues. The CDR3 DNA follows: TGTGCCACCGGGGGGCAGCAAGGAAACACCATATATTTT. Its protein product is CATGGQQGNTIYF.

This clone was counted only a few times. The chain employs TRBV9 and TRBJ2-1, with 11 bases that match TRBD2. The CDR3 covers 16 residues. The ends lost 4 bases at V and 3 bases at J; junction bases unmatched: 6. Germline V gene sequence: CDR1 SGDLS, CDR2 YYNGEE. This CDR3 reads CASSLLAGGHYNEQFF. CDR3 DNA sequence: TGTGCCAGCAGCCTATTAGCGGGAGGGCACTACAATGAGCAGTTCTTC.

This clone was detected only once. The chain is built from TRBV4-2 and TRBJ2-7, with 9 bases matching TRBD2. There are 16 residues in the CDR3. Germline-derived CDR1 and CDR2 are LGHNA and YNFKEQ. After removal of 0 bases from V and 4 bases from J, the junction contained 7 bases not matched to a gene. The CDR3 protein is CASSQEWAGGLYEQYF. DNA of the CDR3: TGTGCCAGCAGCCAAGAGTGGGCGGGAGGGCTTTACGAGCAGTACTTC.

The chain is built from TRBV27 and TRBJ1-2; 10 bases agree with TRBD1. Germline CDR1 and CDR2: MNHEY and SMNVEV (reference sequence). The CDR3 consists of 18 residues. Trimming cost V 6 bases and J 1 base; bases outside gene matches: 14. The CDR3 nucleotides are TGTGCCAGCAGAGCTCGGGGACAGGGGTGGGGAGTTAACTATGGCTACACCTTC. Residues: CASRARGQGWGVNYGYTF.

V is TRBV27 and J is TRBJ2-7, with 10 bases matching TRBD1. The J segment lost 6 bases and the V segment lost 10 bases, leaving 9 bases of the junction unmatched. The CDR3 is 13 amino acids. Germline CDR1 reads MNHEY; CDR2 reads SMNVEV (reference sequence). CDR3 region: CATRDRGFGEQYF. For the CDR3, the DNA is TGTGCCACCCGGGACAGGGGCTTCGGCGAGCAGTACTTC.

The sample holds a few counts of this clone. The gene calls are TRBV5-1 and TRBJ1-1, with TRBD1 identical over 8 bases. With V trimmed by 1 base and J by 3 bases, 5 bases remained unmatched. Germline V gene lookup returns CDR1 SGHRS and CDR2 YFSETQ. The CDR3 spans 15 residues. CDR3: CASSLLTQGDTEAFF. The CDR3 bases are TGCGCCAGCAGCTTGCTGACACAGGGGGACACTGAAGCTTTCTTT.

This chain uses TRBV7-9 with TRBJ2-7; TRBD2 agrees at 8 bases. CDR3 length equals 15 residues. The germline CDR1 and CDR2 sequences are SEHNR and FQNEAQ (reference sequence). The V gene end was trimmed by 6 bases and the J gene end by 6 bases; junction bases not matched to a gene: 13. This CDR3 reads CASRRYSGAPSEQYF. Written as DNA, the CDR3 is TGTGCCAGCAGACGTTATAGCGGGGCCCCCTCCGAGCAGTACTTC.

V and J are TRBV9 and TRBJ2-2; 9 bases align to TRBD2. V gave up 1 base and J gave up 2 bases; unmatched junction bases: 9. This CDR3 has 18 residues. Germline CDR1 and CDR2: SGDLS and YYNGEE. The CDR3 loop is CASSVTGGAGGNTGELFF. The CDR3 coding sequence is TGTGCCAGCAGCGTAACAGGAGGAGCGGGAGGAAACACCGGGGAGCTGTTTTTT.

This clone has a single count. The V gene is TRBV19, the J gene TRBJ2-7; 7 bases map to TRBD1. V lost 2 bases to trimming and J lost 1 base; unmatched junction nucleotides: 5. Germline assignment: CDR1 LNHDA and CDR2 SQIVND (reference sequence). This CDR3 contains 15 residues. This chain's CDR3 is CASSIRGQFSYEQYF. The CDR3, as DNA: TGTGCCAGTAGTATACGGGGACAGTTTTCCTACGAGCAGTACTTC.

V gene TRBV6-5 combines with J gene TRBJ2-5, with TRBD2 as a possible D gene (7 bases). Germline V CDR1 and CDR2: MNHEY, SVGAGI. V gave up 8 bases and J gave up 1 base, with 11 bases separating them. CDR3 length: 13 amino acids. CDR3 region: CASVGGAQETQYF. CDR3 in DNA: TGTGCCAGCGTGGGGGGGGCCCAAGAGACCCAGTACTTC.